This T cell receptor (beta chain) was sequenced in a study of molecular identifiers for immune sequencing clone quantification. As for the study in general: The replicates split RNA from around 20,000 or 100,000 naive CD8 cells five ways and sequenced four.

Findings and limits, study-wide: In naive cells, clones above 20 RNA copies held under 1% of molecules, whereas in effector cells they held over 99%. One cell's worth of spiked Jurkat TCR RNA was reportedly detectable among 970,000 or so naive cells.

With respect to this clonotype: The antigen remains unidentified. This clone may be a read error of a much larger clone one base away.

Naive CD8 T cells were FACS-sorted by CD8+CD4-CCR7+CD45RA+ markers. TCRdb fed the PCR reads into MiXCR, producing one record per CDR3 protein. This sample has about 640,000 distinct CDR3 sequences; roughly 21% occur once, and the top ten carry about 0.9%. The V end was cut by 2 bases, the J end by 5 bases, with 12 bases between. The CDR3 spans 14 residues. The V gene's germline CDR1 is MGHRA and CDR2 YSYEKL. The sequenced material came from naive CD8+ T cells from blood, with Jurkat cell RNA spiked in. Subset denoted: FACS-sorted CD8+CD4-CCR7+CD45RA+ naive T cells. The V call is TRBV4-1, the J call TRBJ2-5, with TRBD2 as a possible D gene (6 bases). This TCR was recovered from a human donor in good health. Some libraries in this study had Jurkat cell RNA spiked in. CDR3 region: CASSQTSQRETQYF. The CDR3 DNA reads TGCGCCAGCAGCCAAACTAGCCAACGGGAGACCCAGTACTTC.